This T cell receptor beta chain appears in the sequencing data of a study of beta chain features in type 1 diabetes. Whole-study findings and limits: It was among patients, rather than healthy donors, that naive, central memory and Treg TCRB repertoires appeared more similar.

There are a few counts of this clone. Its specificity is unknown. CDR1 SGHRS and CDR2 YFSETQ come from the germline V gene. CDR3 length: 16 amino acids. V gave up 1 base and J gave up 4 bases; unmatched junction bases: 4. One heparinised blood draw, averaging roughly 0.11 L, came from each donor. CD4+ naive, central memory, regulatory and stem cell-like memory cells were sorted via CD45RO/CCR7/CD25/CD127/CD95/CD27. Expressed TCRB transcripts were sequenced after all isolated RNA was converted to cDNA. About 3.6 million reads were obtained on average from naive, central memory and regulatory T cell samples. Measured with immunoSEQ multiplex PCR; TCRdb has only the in-frame clones, and not every one. The sample has about 360,000 clones, roughly 12% seen once; the top ten hold approximately 0.015%.

Sequencing was done on a sample of naive CD4+ T cells from blood. The receptor was derived from a man aged 18 to 30 in good health. The chain joins TRBV5-1 to TRBJ2-2, with 10 positions matching TRBD2. This chain's CDR3 is CASSLSSGRFTGELFF. Written as DNA, the CDR3 is TGCGCCAGCAGCTTGTCTAGCGGGAGATTCACCGGGGAGCTGTTTTTT. Supplemented by reference TRBV5-1 and TRBJ2-2, the full variable domain reads KAGVTQTPRYLIKTRGQQVTLSCSPISGHRSVSWYQQTPGQGLQFLFEYFSETQRNKGNFPGRFSGRQFSNSRSEMNVSTLELGDSALYLCASSLSSGRFTGELFFGEGSRLTVL.